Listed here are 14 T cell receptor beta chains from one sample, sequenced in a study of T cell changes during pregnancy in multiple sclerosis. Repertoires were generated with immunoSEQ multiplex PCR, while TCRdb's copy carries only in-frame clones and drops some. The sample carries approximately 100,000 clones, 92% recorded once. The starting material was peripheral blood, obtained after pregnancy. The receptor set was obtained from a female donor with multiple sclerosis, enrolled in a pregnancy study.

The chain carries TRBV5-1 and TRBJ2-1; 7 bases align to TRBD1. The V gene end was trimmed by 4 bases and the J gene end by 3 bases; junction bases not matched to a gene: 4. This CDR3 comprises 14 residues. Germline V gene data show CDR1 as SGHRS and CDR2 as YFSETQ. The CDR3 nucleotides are TGCGCCAGCAGCCAGGGGACAGTCTACAATGAGCAGTTCTTC. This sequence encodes CASSQGTVYNEQFF.

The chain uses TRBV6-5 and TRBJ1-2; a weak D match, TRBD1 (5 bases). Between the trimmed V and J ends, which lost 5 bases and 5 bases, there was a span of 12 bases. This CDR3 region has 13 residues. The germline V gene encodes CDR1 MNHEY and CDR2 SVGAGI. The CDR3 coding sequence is TGTGCCAGCAGTAGACCGGGACTGTATGGCTACACCTTC. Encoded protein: CASSRPGLYGYTF.

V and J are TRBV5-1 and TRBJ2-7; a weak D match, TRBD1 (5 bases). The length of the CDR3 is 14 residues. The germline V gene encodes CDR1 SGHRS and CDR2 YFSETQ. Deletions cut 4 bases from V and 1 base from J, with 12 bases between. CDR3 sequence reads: CASSRETDSYEQYF. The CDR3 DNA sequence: TGCGCCAGCAGCCGTGAGACAGATTCCTACGAGCAGTACTTC.

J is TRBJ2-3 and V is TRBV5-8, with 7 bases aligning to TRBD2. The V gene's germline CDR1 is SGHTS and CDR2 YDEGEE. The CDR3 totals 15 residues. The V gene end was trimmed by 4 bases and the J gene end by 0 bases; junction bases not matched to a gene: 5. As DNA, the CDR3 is TGTGCCAGCAGCCCTAGCGGCGCTAGCACAGATACGCAGTATTTT. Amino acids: CASSPSGASTDTQYF.

This chain's CDR3 is CASRADRSRTEAFF. Here the CDR3 DNA reads TGTGCCAGTAGAGCTGACAGGAGCCGCACTGAAGCTTTCTTT. This chain uses TRBV19 with TRBJ1-1; tentatively, D is TRBD1 (6 bases). CDR3 length equals 14 residues. V was clipped by 6 bases and J by 4 bases, with 15 bases between them. Germline values: CDR1 LNHDA, CDR2 SQIVND (reference sequence).

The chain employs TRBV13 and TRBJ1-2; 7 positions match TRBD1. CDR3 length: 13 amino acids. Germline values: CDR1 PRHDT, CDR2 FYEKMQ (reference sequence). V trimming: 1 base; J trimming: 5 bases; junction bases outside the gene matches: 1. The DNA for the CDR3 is TGTGCCAGCAGCTTAGTACAGGGGTATGGCTACACCTTC. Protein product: CASSLVQGYGYTF. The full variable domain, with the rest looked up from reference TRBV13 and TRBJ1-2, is AAGVIQSPRHLIKEKRETATLKCYPIPRHDTVYWYQQGPGQDPQFLISFYEKMQSDKGSIPDRFSAQQFSDYHSELNMSSLELGDSALYFCASSLVQGYGYTFGSGTRLTVV.

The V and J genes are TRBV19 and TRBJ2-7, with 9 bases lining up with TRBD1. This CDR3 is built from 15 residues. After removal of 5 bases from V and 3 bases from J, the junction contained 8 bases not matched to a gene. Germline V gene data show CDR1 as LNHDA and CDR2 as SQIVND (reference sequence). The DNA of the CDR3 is TGTGCCAGTAGTGAACCGGGACAGGGAATCTACGAGCAGTACTTC. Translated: CASSEPGQGIYEQYF. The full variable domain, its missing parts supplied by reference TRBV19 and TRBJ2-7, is DGGITQSPKYLFRKEGQNVTLSCEQNLNHDAMYWYRQDPGQGLRLIYYSQIVNDFQKGDIAEGYSVSREKKESFPLTVTSAQKNPTAFYLCASSEPGQGIYEQYFGPGTRLTVT.

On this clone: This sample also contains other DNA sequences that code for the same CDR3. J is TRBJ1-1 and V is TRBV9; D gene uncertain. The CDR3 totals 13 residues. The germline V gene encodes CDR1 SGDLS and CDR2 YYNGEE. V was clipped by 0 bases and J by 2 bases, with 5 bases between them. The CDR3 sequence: CASSVAVNTEAFF. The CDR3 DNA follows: TGTGCCAGCAGCGTAGCGGTAAACACTGAAGCTTTCTTT.

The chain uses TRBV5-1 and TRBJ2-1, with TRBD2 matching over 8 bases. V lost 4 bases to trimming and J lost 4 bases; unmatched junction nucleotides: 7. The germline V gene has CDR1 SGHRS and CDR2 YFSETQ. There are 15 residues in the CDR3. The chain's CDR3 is CASSVAGGGYNEQFF. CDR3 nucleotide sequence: TGCGCCAGCAGCGTGGCGGGAGGAGGGTACAATGAGCAGTTCTTC.

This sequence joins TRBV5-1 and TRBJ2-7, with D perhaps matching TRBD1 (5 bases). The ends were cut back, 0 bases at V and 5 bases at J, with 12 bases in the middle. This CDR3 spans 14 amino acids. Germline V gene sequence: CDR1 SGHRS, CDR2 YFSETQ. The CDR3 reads CASSLAAQGHEQYF. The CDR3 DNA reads TGCGCCAGCAGCTTGGCGGCTCAGGGCCACGAGCAGTACTTC.

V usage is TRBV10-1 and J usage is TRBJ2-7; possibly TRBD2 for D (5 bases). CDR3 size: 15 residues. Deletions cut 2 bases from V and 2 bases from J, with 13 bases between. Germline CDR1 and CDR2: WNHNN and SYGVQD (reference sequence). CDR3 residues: CASSEGGLPPYEQYF. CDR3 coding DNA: TGCGCCAGCAGTGAGGGAGGTCTACCCCCCTACGAGCAGTACTTC.

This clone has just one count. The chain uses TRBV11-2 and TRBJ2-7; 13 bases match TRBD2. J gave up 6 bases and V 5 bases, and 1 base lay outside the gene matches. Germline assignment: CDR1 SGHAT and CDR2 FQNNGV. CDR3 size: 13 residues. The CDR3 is CASSTSGRGEQYF. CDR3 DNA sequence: TGTGCCAGCAGCACTAGCGGGAGGGGCGAGCAGTACTTC. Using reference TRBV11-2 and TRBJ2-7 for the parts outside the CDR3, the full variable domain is EAGVAQSPRYKIIEKRQSVAFWCNPISGHATLYWYQQILGQGPKLLIQFQNNGVVDDSQLPKDRFSAERLKGVDSTLKIQPAKLEDSAVYLCASSTSGRGEQYFGPGTRLTVT.

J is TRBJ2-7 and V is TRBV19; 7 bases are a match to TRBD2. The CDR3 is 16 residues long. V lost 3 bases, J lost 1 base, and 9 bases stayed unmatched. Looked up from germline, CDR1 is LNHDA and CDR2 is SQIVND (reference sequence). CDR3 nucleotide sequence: TGTGCCAGTAGTATTGGACCGGGACTAACTTCCTACGAGCAGTACTTC. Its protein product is CASSIGPGLTSYEQYF.

CDR3: CASQPTGGTYEQYF. CDR3 DNA sequence: TGTGCCAGCCAACCAACAGGGGGCACCTACGAGCAGTACTTC. The J gene is TRBJ2-7, the V gene TRBV6-5; the match to TRBD1 covers 9 bases. CDR1 MNHEY and CDR2 SVGAGI come from the germline V gene. V shed 8 bases and J 2 bases; nucleotides not matched to a gene: 7. CDR3 length: 14 residues.